A selection of T cell receptor beta chains follows, all from one sample in a study of graft-versus-host responses after intestinal transplantation. These receptors are not linked to any known antigen. Some clones are missing from TCRdb's copy, which holds only in-frame ones; the method was immunoSEQ multiplex PCR. The table lists 50,000 to 55,000 clones, around 90% of them singletons. The specimen comprised unstimulated CD4+ T cells sorted from spleen or lymph node cells, sampled before transplant. Receptors originate from a human donor who was the organ donor for an intestinal transplant. Both conserved end residues are part of each CDR3. Each record gives: V gene, CDR3 protein.

TRBV18 | CASSPTSGFYNEQFF
TRBV28 | CASSNYRQGNTEAFF
TRBV4-2 | CASSQVPAGEYTGELFF
TRBV7-8 | CASSNIRGIGFF
TRBV5-1 | CASSLLAGGGTDTQYF
TRBV29-1 | CSVEGENQPQHF
TRBV28 | CASNSRSSYNSPLHF
TRBV7-3 | CASSVRGGRGTGELFF
TRBV19 | CASSPLGLAGINEQYF
TRBV7-9 | CASSPRRGGQGALDEQFF
TRBV5-4 | CASSSSSGGRATDTQYF
TRBV19 | CASTASGHSGNTIYF
TRBV5-4 | CASSLEVQVGYGYTF
TRBV6-5 | CASSSGQGSYEQYF
TRBV10-3 | CATHKQGVGEAFF
TRBV28 | CASSFWGGQGSLGYTF
TRBV9 | CASSPTGREGGWQFF
TRBV7-3 | CASSPGAGETQYF
TRBV7-2 | CASSLDGGYGYTF
TRBV28 | CASSQYYSNQPQHF
TRBV7-2 | CASSLQNRVAEAFF
TRBV18 | CASSIRLAEIQETQYF
TRBV20-1 | CSATGTDQFF